This T cell receptor beta chain was sequenced for a study of T cell responses to AZD1222 COVID-19 vaccine (dated by TCRdb to the early 2020s). Study-wide context: A total of about 230 trial participants underwent TCR sequencing, of whom some 210 received two doses of AZD1222 and some 26 received two doses of the MenACWY control vaccine. Trial participants were enrolled by age into subgroups of 18-55, 56-69 and 70-plus years, and around 150, 29 and 61 TCR-sequenced participants, respectively, were included in these subgroups.

Deletion took 6 bases off V and 4 bases off J, with a span of 16 bases between the germline ends. The CDR3 contains 14 residues, cysteine and phenylalanine counted. The kept DNA is CDR3 alone, 42 bases in frame from the first base. CDR1 and CDR2 (MNHEY, SMNVEV) derive from the germline V gene (reference sequence). About this clone: The antigen it recognizes is unknown. No per-base quality is available; no much larger clone lies one base away.

In light of the paper, this sample's time point label describes: about 28 days (+/-7) after the second vaccine dose. AZD1222 recipients whose second dose came at about 4 weeks and those whose second dose came at about 12 weeks were combined into one group, since spike-specific TCR depth and breadth did not differ between the two schedules. Samples from vaccinated people were obtained from the UK trials COV001 and COV002, which included a single-blind randomized controlled phase 2/3 trial of AZD1222 (ChAdOx1 nCoV-19) in healthy adults. For TCRbeta chain sequencing, PBMC samples were collected from trial participants at day 0 and at day 28 after the second dose. The CDR3 regions of human TCRbeta chains were analyzed by immunosequencing. The authors processed their data as follows. Repertoire TCRs were matched against a reference library of SARS-CoV-2-specific TCRs generated with the MIRA antigen-specificity platform. Breadth meant the fraction of unique TCRs that were SARS-CoV-2-associated, whereas depth meant the fraction of total T cells that were SARS-CoV-2-associated. Each spike-specific TCR was assigned to its reactive spike region and to a CD4 or CD8 class using the MIRA data. Log10-transformed breadth and depth values were compared by one-way ANOVA with Sidak's multiple comparisons tests. TCRdb holds this immuneACCESS table with in-frame rearrangements only. Some clones are missing; in checked studies, unresolved V genes explain under half, and the rest has no known cause. That table is the source of V, J and clone size, and D and trimming were worked out from the DNA. The sample has approximately 150,000 clones on record, around 89% of them singletons. Of the sample, about 4.3% is held by the ten largest clones.

Points the paper makes about the study in general: Nearly half of unique spike-specific TCRs reportedly recognized epitopes outside regions mutated in the B.1.351 and B.1.1.7 variants. The vaccine-associated CD4 TCRs covered the entire spike protein, and the dominant responses fell in regions 160-218 and 743-854. Most participants were white British and females outnumbered males, and the authors suggested that clonal diversity may have been underestimated. After two AZD1222 doses, both the breadth and the depth of spike-specific TCRs were significantly higher than at day 0 and than in MenACWY recipients. In the small 56-69-year group, the increase in depth fell short of significance, most likely because of low power. Conclusions about previously exposed vaccinees are limited because only a handful of AZD1222 recipients were SARS-CoV-2 seropositive at baseline. Because no samples from the day 14 peak response were available, repertoires could be characterized only after the peak T cell response.

The material was peripheral blood, obtained 28 days after the second AZD1222 dose. This TCR was recovered from an adult who received the AZD1222 COVID-19 vaccine. This chain is built from TRBV27 and TRBJ2-7; D gene: possibly TRBD1, on 6 matching bases. Here the CDR3 is given as CASRLPGQVYEQYF. The base sequence is TGTGCCAGCAGACTTCCGGGACAAGTTTACGAGCAGTACTTC.